This note documents a single T cell receptor beta chain sequence. These data are taken from a study of control samples from healthy donors and cancer patients. Measured with immunoSEQ multiplex PCR; TCRdb has only the in-frame clones, and not every one. This sample has 50,000 or so clones, with approximately 80% found just once. The sequencing input was blood. This TCR was sampled from a man between 65 and 79 years old in good health.

The CDR3, as DNA: TGTGCCAGCAGCCCCGGGACCACTAGCACAGATACGCAGTATTTT. Encoded protein: CASSPGTTSTDTQYF. The chain recombines TRBV5-4 with TRBJ2-3; either TRBD1 or TRBD2 may supply D (5 bases each). Germline V lookup: CDR1 SGHNT, CDR2 YYREEE (reference sequence). The CDR3 runs to 15 residues. V shed 4 bases and J shed 0 bases, with 12 bases lying between them.